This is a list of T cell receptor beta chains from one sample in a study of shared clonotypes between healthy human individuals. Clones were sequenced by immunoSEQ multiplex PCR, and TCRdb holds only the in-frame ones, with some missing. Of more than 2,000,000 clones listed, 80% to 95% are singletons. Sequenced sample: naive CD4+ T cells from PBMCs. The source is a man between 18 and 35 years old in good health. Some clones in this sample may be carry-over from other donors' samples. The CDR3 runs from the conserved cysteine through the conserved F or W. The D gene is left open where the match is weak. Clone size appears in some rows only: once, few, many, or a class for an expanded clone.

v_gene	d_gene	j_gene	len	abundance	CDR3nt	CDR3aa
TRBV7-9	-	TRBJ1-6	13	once	TGTGCCAGCAGCCCCCCGGGGGGCTCACCCCTCCACTTT	CASSPPGGSPLHF
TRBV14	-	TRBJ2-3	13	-	TGTGCCAGCAGCCAAGTTCCACACACGCCGCAGTATTTT	CASSQVPHTPQYF
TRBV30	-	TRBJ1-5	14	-	TGTGCCTGGAGGGCCGAGGGTAGCAATCAGCCCCAGCATTTT	CAWRAEGSNQPQHF
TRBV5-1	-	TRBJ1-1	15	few	TGCGCCAGCAGCCCTAGACGACCAGCGAACACTGAAGCTTTCTTT	CASSPRRPANTEAFF
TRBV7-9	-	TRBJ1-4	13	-	TGTGCCAGCAGCACCGGTGGTGTAGAAAAACTGTTTTTT	CASSTGGVEKLFF
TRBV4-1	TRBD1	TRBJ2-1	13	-	TGCGCCAGCAGCCAGCAGGGGGCTAGGGAGCAGTTCTTC	CASSQQGAREQFF
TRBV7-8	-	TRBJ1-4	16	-	TGTGCCAGCAGCCGAGCGGCACGGGGGGCGCCTGAAAAACTGTTTTTT	CASSRAARGAPEKLFF
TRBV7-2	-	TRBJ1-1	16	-	TGTGCCAGCAGCTTAGCCGGGACGGACATTAGAGATGAAGCTTTCTTT	CASSLAGTDIRDEAFF
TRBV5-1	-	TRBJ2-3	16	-	TGCGCCAGCAGCAAGGGACTTCTCACTAGCACAGATACGCAGTATTTT	CASSKGLLTSTDTQYF
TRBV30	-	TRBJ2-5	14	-	TGTGCCTGGAGTGCCGCCGGGACAAAGGAGACCCAGTACTTC	CAWSAAGTKETQYF
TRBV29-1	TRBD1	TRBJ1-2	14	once	TGCAGCGTTGGGCACAGGGGCCGGAGCTATGGCTACACCTTC	CSVGHRGRSYGYTF
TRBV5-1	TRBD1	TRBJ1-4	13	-	TGCGCCAGCAGCCCCGACAGGGATGAAAAACTGTTTTTT	CASSPDRDEKLFF
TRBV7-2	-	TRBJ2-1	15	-	TGTGCCAGCAGCTTATTTATTGTTTCCTACAATGAGCAGTTCTTC	CASSLFIVSYNEQFF
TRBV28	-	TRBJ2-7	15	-	TGTGCCAGCGTCGAGGGCCGGTTTCAAACCTACGAGCAGTACTTC	CASVEGRFQTYEQYF
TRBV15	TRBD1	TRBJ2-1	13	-	TGTGCCACCAGAAATGACAGGGCAAATGAGCAGTTCTTC	CATRNDRANEQFF
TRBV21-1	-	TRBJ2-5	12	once	TGTGCCAGCAGCAAATCAGCCGAGACCCAGTACTTC	CASSKSAETQYF
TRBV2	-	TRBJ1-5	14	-	TGTGCCAGCAGTGCAGTTGCAGGGAATCAGCCCCAGCATTTT	CASSAVAGNQPQHF
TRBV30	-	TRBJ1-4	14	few	TGTGCCTGGAGTCCCAGGGTAACTAATGAAAAACTGTTTTTT	CAWSPRVTNEKLFF
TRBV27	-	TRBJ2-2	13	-	TGTGCCAGCGGACCCGGACTACCGGGTCAGCTGTTTTTT	CASGPGLPGQLFF
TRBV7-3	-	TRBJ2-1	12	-	TGTGCCAGCAGCAGTTCTAGGAATGAGCAGTTCTTC	CASSSSRNEQFF
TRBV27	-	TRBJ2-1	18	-	TGTGCCAGCAGTCGTGGACGGGTCCCTCCAAGCTCCTACAATGAGCAGTTCTTC	CASSRGRVPPSSYNEQFF
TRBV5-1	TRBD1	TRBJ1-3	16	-	TGCGCCAGCAGCTTGTGGGGGACAGTCTCTGGAAACACCATATATTTT	CASSLWGTVSGNTIYF
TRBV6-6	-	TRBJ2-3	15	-	TGTGCCAGCAGTTCCCTGACCCATAGCACAGATACGCAGTATTTT	CASSSLTHSTDTQYF
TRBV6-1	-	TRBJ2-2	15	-	TGTGCCAGCAGTGAAGCTGGCAGAAACACCGGGGAGCTGTTTTTT	CASSEAGRNTGELFF
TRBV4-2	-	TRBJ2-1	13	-	TGTGCCAGCAGCCAAGATGGGGCCGGTGAGCAGTTCTTC	CASSQDGAGEQFF
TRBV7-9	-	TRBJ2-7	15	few	TGTGCCAGCAGCTTAGCTGTGGGTAAGGTATACGAGCAGTACTTC	CASSLAVGKVYEQYF
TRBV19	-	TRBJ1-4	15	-	TGTGCCAGTAGTACAGGGACGGGCGTTAATGAAAAACTGTTTTTT	CASSTGTGVNEKLFF
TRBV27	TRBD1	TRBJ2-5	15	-	TGTGCCAGCAGTTTACGAATGGGACAGCAAGAGACCCAGTACTTC	CASSLRMGQQETQYF
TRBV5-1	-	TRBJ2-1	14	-	TGCGCCAGCAGCTTGGGTCTCGACCGGGATGAGCAGTTCTTC	CASSLGLDRDEQFF
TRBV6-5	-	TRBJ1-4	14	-	TGTGCCAGCAGTTACTCGAGAAATAATGAAAAACTGTTTTTT	CASSYSRNNEKLFF
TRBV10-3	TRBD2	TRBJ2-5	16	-	TGTGCCACCAAAAATCTCCCGGGGGGAGGCCAAGAGACCCAGTACTTC	CATKNLPGGGQETQYF
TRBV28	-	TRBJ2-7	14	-	TGTGCCAGCAGTTCCGGGACGCCTTACTACGGGCAGTACTTC	CASSSGTPYYGQYF
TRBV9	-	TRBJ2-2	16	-	TGTGCCAGCAGCGTGCGGGACTTCCCCAATGGCGGGGAGCTGTTTTTT	CASSVRDFPNGGELFF
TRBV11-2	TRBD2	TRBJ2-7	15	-	TGTGCCAGCAGCCGTCTACTAGCGGCAACCTACGAGCAGTACTTC	CASSRLLAATYEQYF
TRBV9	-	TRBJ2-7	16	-	TGTGCCAGCACCCGAGGGGCAGGGGGGCTCCTAGGCGAGCAGTACTTC	CASTRGAGGLLGEQYF
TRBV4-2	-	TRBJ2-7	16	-	TGTGCCAGCAGCCCGTCTCGAACGGGAGAGACCTACGAGCAGTACTTC	CASSPSRTGETYEQYF
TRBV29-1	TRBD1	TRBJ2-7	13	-	TGCAGCGTCACCCGGGACAGGGTCTACGAGCAGTACTTC	CSVTRDRVYEQYF
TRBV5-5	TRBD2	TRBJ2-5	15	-	TGTGCCAGCAGCTTGGGAGGGAGGGGCCAAGAGACCCAGTACTTC	CASSLGGRGQETQYF
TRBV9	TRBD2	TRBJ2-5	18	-	TGTGCCAGCAGCCCTCAACTCCGACTAGCGCCCAATGGAGAGACCCAGTACTTC	CASSPQLRLAPNGETQYF
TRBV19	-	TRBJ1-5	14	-	TGTGCCAGTAGTATCGTGTCACTAGATCAGCCCCAGCATTTT	CASSIVSLDQPQHF